One and the same sample provided the 2 T cell receptor beta chains below, sequenced in a study of T cells expressing NK-cell markers. TCRdb derives one entry per CDR3 protein from the 5' RACE reads, leaving out DNA. The sample table includes about 260,000 distinct CDR3 sequences. What was sequenced was blood T cells: a sorted CD56 or NKG2C T cell subset, CD4+ or CD8+ T cells, or bulk PBMC T cells (not recorded which). These receptors originate from a woman between 18 and 69 years old in good health.

V is TRBV7-2 and J is TRBJ2-7; TCRdb's assignment of TRBD1 cannot be checked, as there is no DNA. The CDR3 covers 16 residues. Germline CDR1 SGHTA, CDR2 FQGNSA. The CDR3 loop is CASSLRTGTSSYEQYF.

The chain couples TRBV6-1 to TRBJ1-5; the D call from TCRdb, TRBD1, cannot be confirmed without DNA. Germline CDR1 MNHNS, CDR2 SASEGT. CDR3 length: 15 amino acids. The CDR3 loop is CASRRIDRANQPQHF.